This T cell receptor (beta chain) is from a study of early T cells in non-severe SARS-CoV-2 infection. Findings and limits, study-wide: Reliance on VDJdb matching favored anti-spike CD8 responses; private and CD4 specificities were missed.

Notes on this clonotype: Its matching antigen is unknown.

In germline, CDR1 is SGHTA, CDR2 FQGNSA. V dropped 2 bases and J dropped 1; count of bases not matched to a gene: 5. The CDR3 totals 17 residues. TCRdb used MiXCR to reprocess the 5' RACE reads, holding one entry per CDR3 protein. This table has about 26,000 distinct CDR3 sequences, 4% to 4.5% appearing once. Material for sequencing was whole blood. The source of this sequence is an adult who was a healthcare worker with PCR-confirmed SARS-CoV-2 infection or an uninfected control (not recorded which). This chain links TRBV7-2 with TRBJ2-2; the match to TRBD2 covers 9 bases. CDR3 loop: CASSLSPTSGNTGELFF. The CDR3 nucleotides read TGTGCCAGCAGCTTATCCCCGACTAGCGGGAACACCGGGGAGCTGTTTTTT. Looking up the rest from reference TRBV7-2 and TRBJ2-2 gives the full variable domain: GAGVSQSPSNKVTEKGKDVELRCDPISGHTALYWYRQSLGQGLEFLIYFQGNSAPDKSGLPSDRFSAERTGGSVSTLTIQRTQQEDSAVYLCASSLSPTSGNTGELFFGEGSRLTVL.